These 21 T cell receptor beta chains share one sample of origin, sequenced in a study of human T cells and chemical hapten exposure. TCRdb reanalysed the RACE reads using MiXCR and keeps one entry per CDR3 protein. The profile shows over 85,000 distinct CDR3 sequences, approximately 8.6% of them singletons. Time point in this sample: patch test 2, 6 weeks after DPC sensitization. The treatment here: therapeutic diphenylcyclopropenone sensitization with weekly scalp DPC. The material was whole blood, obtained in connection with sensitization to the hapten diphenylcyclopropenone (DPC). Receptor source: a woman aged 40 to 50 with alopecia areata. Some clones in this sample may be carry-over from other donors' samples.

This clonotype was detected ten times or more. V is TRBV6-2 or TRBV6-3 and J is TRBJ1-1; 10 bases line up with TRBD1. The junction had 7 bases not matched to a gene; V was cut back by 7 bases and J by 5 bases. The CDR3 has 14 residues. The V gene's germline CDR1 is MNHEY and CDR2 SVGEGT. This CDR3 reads CASTLTGGRTEAFF. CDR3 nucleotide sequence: TGTGCCAGCACTCTGACAGGGGGCCGAACTGAAGCTTTCTTT.

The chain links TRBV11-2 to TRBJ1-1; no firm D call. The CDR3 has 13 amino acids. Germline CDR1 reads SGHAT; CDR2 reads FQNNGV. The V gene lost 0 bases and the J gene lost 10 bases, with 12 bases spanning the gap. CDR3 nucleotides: TGTGCCAGCAGCTTAGACCCCCGGGTAGGAGCTTTCTTT. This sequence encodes CASSLDPRVGAFF.

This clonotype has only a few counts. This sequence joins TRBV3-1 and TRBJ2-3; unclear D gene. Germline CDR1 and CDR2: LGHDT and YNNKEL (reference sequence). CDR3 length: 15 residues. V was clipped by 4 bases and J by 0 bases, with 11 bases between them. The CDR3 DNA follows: TGTGCCAGCAGCCGCTCGGTCAGCAGCACAGATACGCAGTATTTT. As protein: CASSRSVSSTDTQYF.

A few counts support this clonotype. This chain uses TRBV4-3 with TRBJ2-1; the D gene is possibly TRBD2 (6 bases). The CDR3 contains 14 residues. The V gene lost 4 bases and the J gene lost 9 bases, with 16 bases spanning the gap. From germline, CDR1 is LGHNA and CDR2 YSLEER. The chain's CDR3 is CASSPITGEIEQFF. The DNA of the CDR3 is TGCGCCAGCAGCCCTATCACGGGGGAAATTGAGCAGTTCTTC.

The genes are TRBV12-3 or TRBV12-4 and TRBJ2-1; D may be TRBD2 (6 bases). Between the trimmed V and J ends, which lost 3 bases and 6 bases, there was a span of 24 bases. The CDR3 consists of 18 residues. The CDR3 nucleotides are TGTGCCAGCAGTTTCGGGGGACTTAGGCCTTTGAGAACCAATGAGCAGTTCTTC. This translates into CASSFGGLRPLRTNEQFF.

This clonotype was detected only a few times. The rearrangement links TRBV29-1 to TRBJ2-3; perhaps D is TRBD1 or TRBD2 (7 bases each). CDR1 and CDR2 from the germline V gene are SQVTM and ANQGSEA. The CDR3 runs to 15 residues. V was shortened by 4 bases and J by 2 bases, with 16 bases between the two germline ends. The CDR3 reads CSVVAGGGPTDTQYF. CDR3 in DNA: TGCAGCGTTGTCGCAGGGGGGGGCCCCACAGATACGCAGTATTTT.

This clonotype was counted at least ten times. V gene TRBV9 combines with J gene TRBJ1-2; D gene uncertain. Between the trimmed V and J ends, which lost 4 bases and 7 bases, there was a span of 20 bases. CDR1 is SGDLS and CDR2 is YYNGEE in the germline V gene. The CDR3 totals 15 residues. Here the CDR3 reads CASSQEPGPSGGYTF. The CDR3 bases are TGTGCCAGCAGCCAGGAGCCCGGGCCCAGTGGTGGCTACACCTTC.

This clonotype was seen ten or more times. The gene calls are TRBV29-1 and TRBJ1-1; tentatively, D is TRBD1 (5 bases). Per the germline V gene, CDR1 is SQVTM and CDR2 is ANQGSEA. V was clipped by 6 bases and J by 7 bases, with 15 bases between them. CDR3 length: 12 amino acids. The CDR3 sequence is CSVGGTDLEAFF. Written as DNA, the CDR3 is TGCAGCGTGGGCGGGACGGACCTTGAAGCTTTCTTT.

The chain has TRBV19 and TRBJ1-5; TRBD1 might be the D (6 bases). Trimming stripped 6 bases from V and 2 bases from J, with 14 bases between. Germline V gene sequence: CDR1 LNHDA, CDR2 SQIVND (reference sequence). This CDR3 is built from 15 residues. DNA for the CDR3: TGTGCCAGTAGCATTTCCCGGACAGGCAATCAGCCCCAGCATTTT. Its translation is CASSISRTGNQPQHF.

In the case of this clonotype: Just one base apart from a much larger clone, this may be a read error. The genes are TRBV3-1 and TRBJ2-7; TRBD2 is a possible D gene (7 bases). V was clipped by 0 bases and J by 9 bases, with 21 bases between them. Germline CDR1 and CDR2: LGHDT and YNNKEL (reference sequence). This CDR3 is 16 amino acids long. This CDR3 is CASSQDGRGRSGGQYF. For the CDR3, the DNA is TGTGCCAGCAGCCAAGATGGCAGGGGCCGATCGGGAGGGCAGTACTTC.

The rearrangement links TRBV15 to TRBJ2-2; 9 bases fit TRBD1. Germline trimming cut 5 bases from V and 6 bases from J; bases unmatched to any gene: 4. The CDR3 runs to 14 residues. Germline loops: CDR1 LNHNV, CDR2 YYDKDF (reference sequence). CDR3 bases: TGTGCCACCAGCCGTACAGGGGGCCCCGGGGAGCTGTTTTTT. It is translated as CATSRTGGPGELFF.

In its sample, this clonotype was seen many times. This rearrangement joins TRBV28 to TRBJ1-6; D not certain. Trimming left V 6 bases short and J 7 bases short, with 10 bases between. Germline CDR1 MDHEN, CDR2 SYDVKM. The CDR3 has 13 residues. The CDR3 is CASSIPGNSPLHF. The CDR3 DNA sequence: TGTGCCAGCAGCATCCCGGGGAATTCACCCCTCCACTTT.

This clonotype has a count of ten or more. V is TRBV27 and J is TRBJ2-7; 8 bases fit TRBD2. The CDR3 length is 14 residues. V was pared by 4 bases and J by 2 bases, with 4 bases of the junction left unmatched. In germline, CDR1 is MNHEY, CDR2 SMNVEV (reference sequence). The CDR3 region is CASSSRGGPYEQYF. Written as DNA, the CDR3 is TGTGCCAGCAGTTCCCGGGGGGGACCCTACGAGCAGTACTTC.

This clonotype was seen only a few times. The CDR3 DNA reads as TGTGCCAGCAGCTCCTCTCCTGAAGCGGGAGGGGACGAGCAGTACTTC. It codes for CASSSSPEAGGDEQYF. V gene TRBV5-5 combines with J gene TRBJ2-7; 10 nucleotides agree with TRBD2. Per germline, CDR1 SGHKS and CDR2 YYEKEE (reference sequence). The V segment lost 3 bases and the J segment 5 bases; nucleotides outside the gene matches: 11. This CDR3 region has 16 residues.

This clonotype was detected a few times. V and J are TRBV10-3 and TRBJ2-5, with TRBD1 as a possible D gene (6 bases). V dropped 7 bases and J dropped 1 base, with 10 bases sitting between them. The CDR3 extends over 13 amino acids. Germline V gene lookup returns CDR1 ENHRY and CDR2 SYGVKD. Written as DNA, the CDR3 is TGTGCCATCAACGGACAGAGCCAAGAGACCCAGTACTTC. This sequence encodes CAINGQSQETQYF.

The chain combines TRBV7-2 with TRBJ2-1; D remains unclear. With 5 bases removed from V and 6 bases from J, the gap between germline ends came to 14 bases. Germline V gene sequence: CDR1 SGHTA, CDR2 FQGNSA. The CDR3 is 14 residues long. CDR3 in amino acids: CASSGPSNLNEQFF. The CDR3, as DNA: TGTGCCAGCAGCGGTCCCTCGAACCTCAATGAGCAGTTCTTC. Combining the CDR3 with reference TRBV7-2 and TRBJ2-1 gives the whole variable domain GAGVSQSPSNKVTEKGKDVELRCDPISGHTALYWYRQSLGQGLEFLIYFQGNSAPDKSGLPSDRFSAERTGGSVSTLTIQRTQQEDSAVYLCASSGPSNLNEQFFGPGTRLTVL.

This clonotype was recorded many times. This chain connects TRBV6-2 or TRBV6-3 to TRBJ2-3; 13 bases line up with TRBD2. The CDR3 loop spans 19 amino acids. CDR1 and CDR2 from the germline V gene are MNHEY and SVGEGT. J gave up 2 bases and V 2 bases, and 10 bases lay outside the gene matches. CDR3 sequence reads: CASSYNPRTSGRITDTQYF. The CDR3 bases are TGTGCCAGCAGTTACAACCCCCGGACTAGCGGGAGAATCACAGATACGCAGTATTTT.

The CDR3 DNA reads as TGTGCCAGCAGCTACACGCGGGGGGTGGCAGATACGCAGTATTTT. It is translated as CASSYTRGVADTQYF. This chain links TRBV5-4 with TRBJ2-3; 8 nucleotides agree with TRBD2. Germline CDR1 SGHNT, CDR2 YYREEE (reference sequence). V trimming: 3 bases; J trimming: 4 bases; junction bases outside the gene matches: 7. The CDR3 loop spans 15 amino acids.

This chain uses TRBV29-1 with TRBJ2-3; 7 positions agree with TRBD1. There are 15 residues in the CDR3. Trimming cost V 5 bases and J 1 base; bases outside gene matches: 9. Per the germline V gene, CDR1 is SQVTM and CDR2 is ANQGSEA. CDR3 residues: CSVPSGGWGTDTQYF. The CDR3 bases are TGCAGCGTTCCGTCAGGGGGATGGGGCACAGATACGCAGTATTTT.

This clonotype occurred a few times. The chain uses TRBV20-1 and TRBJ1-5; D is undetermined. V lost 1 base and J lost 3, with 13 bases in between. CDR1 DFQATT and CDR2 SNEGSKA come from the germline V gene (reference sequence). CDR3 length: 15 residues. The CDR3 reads CSARVDRVHNQPQHF. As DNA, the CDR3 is TGCAGTGCTAGAGTTGATCGGGTCCACAATCAGCCCCAGCATTTT.

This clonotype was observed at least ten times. CDR3 in DNA: TGTGCCAGCAGCTTTGGGCGTGAGCAAGAGACCCAGTACTTC. Translated: CASSFGREQETQYF. The chain recombines TRBV7-9 with TRBJ2-5; unclear D gene. The CDR3 runs 14 residues. CDR1 SEHNR and CDR2 FQNEAQ come from the germline V gene (reference sequence). Deletions cut 3 bases from V and 2 bases from J, with 10 bases between.